Shown below are 28 T cell receptor beta chains from a single sample sequenced in a study of cytomegalovirus exposure and HLA in healthy donors. The PCR used 60 Vbeta and 13 Jbeta primers. Some clones are missing from TCRdb's copy, which holds only in-frame ones; the method was immunoSEQ multiplex PCR. The sample totals approximately 130,000 clones. The sample comprised PBMCs. The receptors were gathered from a woman in her fifties or sixties in good health and CMV-seronegative.

Notes on this clone: Other nucleotide sequences from this sample produce the same CDR3. The rearrangement joins TRBV28 to TRBJ1-2; perhaps TRBD1 as D (5 bases). CDR3 length equals 12 residues. Germline CDR1 is MDHEN and CDR2 is SYDVKM. V lost 4 bases, J lost 5 bases, and 8 bases lay in between. CDR3 sequence (DNA): TGTGCCAGCAGTTGGGGGGGGTATGGCTACACCTTC. It yields the protein CASSWGGYGYTF.

This chain uses TRBV4-1 with TRBJ2-7; 7 nucleotides align to TRBD1. Germline CDR1 and CDR2: MGHRA and YSYEKL. The length of the CDR3 is 14 residues. Trimming at V came to 1 base and at J to 3 bases, leaving 3 bases not matched to a gene. In DNA, the CDR3 is TGCGCCAGCAGCCAAGTACAGGGGAACTACGAGCAGTACTTC. Its protein is CASSQVQGNYEQYF.

CDR3 loop: CASKIVAGDHVEQYF. The CDR3 DNA follows: TGTGCCAGCAAGATCGTAGCGGGAGATCATGTCGAGCAGTACTTC. The chain carries TRBV27 and TRBJ2-7, with TRBD2 matching 9 bases. There are 15 residues in the CDR3. Germline CDR1 and CDR2: MNHEY and SMNVEV (reference sequence). The V segment lost 7 bases and the J segment 6 bases; nucleotides outside the gene matches: 13.

The rearrangement joins TRBV6-1 to TRBJ1-4, with D possibly being TRBD1 (6 bases). The CDR3 consists of 15 residues. Trimming left V 0 bases short and J 6 bases short, with 11 bases between. CDR1 is MNHNS, CDR2 SASEGT, per germline. CDR3 sequence: CASSEAQGLDEKLFF. CDR3 coding DNA: TGTGCCAGCAGTGAAGCGCAGGGGTTGGATGAAAAACTGTTTTTT.

As regards this clone: Other DNA variants within this sample encode the same CDR3. The chain is built from TRBV2 and TRBJ2-7; TRBD2 aligns across 8 bases. Trimming cost V 4 bases and J 1 base; bases outside gene matches: 3. CDR3 size: 14 residues. In germline, CDR1 is SNHLY, CDR2 FYNNEI. DNA of the CDR3: TGTGCCAGCAGTGCTGGACTAGCTTCCTACGAGCAGTACTTC. It is translated as CASSAGLASYEQYF.

The rearrangement uses TRBV25-1 and TRBJ1-2; D is possibly TRBD1 (5 bases). Trimming cost V 6 bases and J 1 base, with 12 bases left between them. Germline lookup yields CDR1 MGHDK and CDR2 SYGVNS. CDR3 length equals 14 residues. CDR3 in DNA: TGTGCCAGCAGGCCGTCGGGGGGTAACTATGGCTACACCTTC. Residues: CASRPSGGNYGYTF.

This rearrangement joins TRBV9 to TRBJ2-7, with 8 nucleotides matching TRBD1. V dropped 0 bases and J dropped 5; count of bases not matched to a gene: 7. Germline CDR1 SGDLS, CDR2 YYNGEE. The CDR3 covers 15 residues. This CDR3 reads CASSVEGQASDEQYF. CDR3 sequence (DNA): TGTGCCAGCAGCGTAGAGGGACAGGCGTCGGACGAGCAGTACTTC.

The chain employs TRBV19 and TRBJ2-4, with D maybe TRBD1 (6 bases). V dropped 3 bases and J dropped 3 bases, with 24 bases sitting between them. Germline lookup yields CDR1 LNHDA and CDR2 SQIVND (reference sequence). The CDR3 contains 19 residues. This CDR3 is CASSMGFGQTKIGKNIQYF. The CDR3 DNA is TGTGCCAGTAGTATGGGGTTTGGACAGACGAAAATTGGCAAAAACATTCAGTACTTC.

V gene TRBV5-1 combines with J gene TRBJ1-3; D unclear. V was cut by 4 bases and J by 0 bases, with 8 bases left in between. Germline CDR1 is SGHRS and CDR2 is YFSETQ. CDR3 length equals 14 residues. CDR3 in amino acids: CASSPADSGNTIYF. The CDR3 nucleotides are TGCGCCAGCAGCCCCGCGGACTCTGGAAACACCATATATTTT.

This sequence joins TRBV29-1 and TRBJ2-1, with 7 positions matching TRBD2. The germline CDR1 and CDR2 sequences are SQVTM and ANQGSEA. The CDR3 totals 13 residues. The J segment lost 4 bases and the V segment lost 4 bases, leaving 4 bases of the junction unmatched. DNA for the CDR3: TGCAGCGTTGCGTCTAGCGGATACAATGAGCAGTTCTTC. Protein sequence: CSVASSGYNEQFF.

The rearrangement uses TRBV28 and TRBJ1-1; no reliable D call. Germline V gene lookup returns CDR1 MDHEN and CDR2 SYDVKM. V lost 2 bases and J 5 bases, leaving 9 bases between the germline ends. This CDR3 region has 13 residues. The CDR3 bases are TGTGCCAGCAGTTTACGGGTAGCGACTGAAGCTTTCTTT. This codes for CASSLRVATEAFF.

The J gene is TRBJ1-6, the V gene TRBV5-6; TRBD1 agrees at 7 bases. The germline CDR1 and CDR2 sequences are SGHDT and YYEEEE. This CDR3 has 15 residues. V lost 3 bases to trimming and J lost 8 bases; unmatched junction nucleotides: 8. The CDR3 region has the DNA TGTGCCAGCAGCTCTCCGACAGGGACGGATTCACCCCTCCACTTT. Amino acid sequence: CASSSPTGTDSPLHF.

This chain links TRBV10-2 with TRBJ2-7; D gene unclear. V shed 6 bases and J shed 6 bases, with 18 bases lying between them. Germline V CDR1 and CDR2: WSHSY, SAAADI. The CDR3 has 14 amino acids. The CDR3 protein is CASSAVSAASEQYF. DNA of the CDR3: TGCGCCAGCAGCGCGGTGTCAGCAGCCTCCGAGCAGTACTTC.

The rearrangement joins TRBV10-3 to TRBJ1-5; tentatively, D is TRBD1 (5 bases). Germline V lookup: CDR1 ENHRY, CDR2 SYGVKD. V dropped 4 bases and J dropped 5 bases, with 6 bases sitting between them. The CDR3 has 12 amino acids. CDR3: CAISAGDQPQHF. CDR3 sequence (DNA): TGTGCCATCAGTGCGGGGGATCAGCCCCAGCATTTT.

V and J are TRBV10-3 and TRBJ1-6, with D tentatively TRBD1 (6 bases). The CDR3 runs 13 residues. With 6 bases removed from V and 9 bases from J, the gap between germline ends came to 12 bases. The germline V gene has CDR1 ENHRY and CDR2 SYGVKD. The CDR3 reads CAIRRDMISPLHF. CDR3 in DNA: TGTGCCATCAGGAGGGACATGATTTCACCCCTCCACTTT.

The genes are TRBV2 and TRBJ2-3; perhaps TRBD2 as D (5 bases). Between the trimmed V and J ends, which lost 7 bases and 2 bases, there was a span of 19 bases. The CDR3 is 16 residues long. Germline loops: CDR1 SNHLY, CDR2 FYNNEI. The CDR3 protein is CASMVLGGRYTDTQYF. CDR3 DNA: TGTGCCAGCATGGTTCTAGGAGGCCGCTACACAGATACGCAGTATTTT.

The CDR3 sequence: CASSPAGANVLTF. CDR3 sequence (DNA): TGTGCCAGCTCACCCGCTGGGGCCAACGTCCTGACTTTC. J is TRBJ2-6 and V is TRBV18; D not resolved. Trimming took 3 bases from V and 2 from J, leaving 2 bases between them. This CDR3 contains 13 residues. Germline values: CDR1 KGHSH, CDR2 LQKENI.

The rearrangement joins TRBV10-3 to TRBJ2-7; D might be TRBD2 (5 bases). CDR3 length: 13 residues. Germline V CDR1 and CDR2: ENHRY, SYGVKD. Trimming stripped 6 bases from V and 3 bases from J, with 12 bases between. DNA of the CDR3: TGTGCCATCAGAAGACCGGGAAGCTACGAGCAGTACTTC. Protein: CAIRRPGSYEQYF.

The chain employs TRBV7-8 and TRBJ2-7; TRBD1 is a possible D gene (5 bases). This CDR3 has 15 residues. Looked up from germline, CDR1 is SGHVS and CDR2 is FQNEAQ. V was shortened by 4 bases and J by 0 bases, with 13 bases between the two germline ends. CDR3 coding DNA: TGTGCCAGCAGCTCTACCAGGGCGTTCTCCTACGAGCAGTACTTC. Amino acid sequence: CASSSTRAFSYEQYF.

J is TRBJ2-7 and V is TRBV19, with D hard to call. This CDR3 has 11 amino acids. V was pared by 7 bases and J by 4 bases, with 8 bases between. CDR1 is LNHDA, CDR2 SQIVND, per germline (reference sequence). In DNA form, the CDR3 reads TGTGCCAGTATGGGCCGATACGAGCAGTACTTC. Translating it yields CASMGRYEQYF.

CDR3 region: CASSSSWGESTEAFF. CDR3 DNA sequence: TGTGCCAGCAGTTCCTCCTGGGGGGAGAGCACTGAAGCTTTCTTT. The chain employs TRBV28 and TRBJ1-1, with a weak D call TRBD1 (5 bases). This CDR3 contains 15 residues. From germline, CDR1 is MDHEN and CDR2 SYDVKM. V was shortened by 4 bases and J by 4 bases, with 16 bases between the two germline ends.

The rearrangement links TRBV2 to TRBJ2-7, with 7 bases identical to TRBD1. This CDR3 is 15 amino acids long. CDR1 and CDR2 (germline): SNHLY, FYNNEI. V shed 6 bases, J shed 2 bases, and the junction held 10 bases outside the gene matches. CDR3: CASRRPETGTYEQYF. The CDR3 nucleotides are TGTGCCAGCAGACGTCCGGAGACAGGGACCTACGAGCAGTACTTC.

Written as DNA, the CDR3 is TGCGCCAGCAGCTCGGGACAGAACAATGAGCAGTTCTTC. Residues: CASSSGQNNEQFF. The rearrangement joins TRBV10-1 to TRBJ2-1; 7 bases fit TRBD1. The CDR3 extends over 13 amino acids. The J segment lost 5 bases and the V segment lost 6 bases, leaving 4 bases of the junction unmatched. From germline, CDR1 is WNHNN and CDR2 SYGVQD (reference sequence).

The chain employs TRBV7-9 and TRBJ2-1; 13 bases agree with TRBD2. The V and J ends lost 10 bases and 0 bases, in that order; junction bases with no gene match: 9. Germline assignment: CDR1 SEHNR and CDR2 FQNEAQ (reference sequence). The CDR3 totals 17 residues. The CDR3 DNA is TGTGCCACTCCGGGACTAGCGGGACAAAGCTCCTACAATGAGCAGTTCTTC. It encodes CATPGLAGQSSYNEQFF.

The V call is TRBV11-2, the J call TRBJ1-1; D gene ambiguous. The CDR3 has 15 residues. The V end lost 2 bases, the J end lost 1 base, and 11 bases lay between the germline ends. Germline V lookup: CDR1 SGHAT, CDR2 FQNNGV. CDR3 sequence: CASSLYGFTNTEAFF. Written as DNA, the CDR3 is TGTGCCAGCAGCTTATACGGTTTCACGAACACTGAAGCTTTCTTT.

V is TRBV7-8 and J is TRBJ1-1; tentatively, D is TRBD1 (5 bases). Germline V gene data show CDR1 as SGHVS and CDR2 as FQNEAQ. The V gene lost 1 base and the J gene lost 4 bases, with 13 bases spanning the gap. The CDR3 length is 15 residues. The CDR3 DNA reads TGTGCCAGCAGCTTAGAACGCGGGGCCGGCACTGAAGCTTTCTTT. Its translation is CASSLERGAGTEAFF.

The chain carries TRBV2 and TRBJ2-2; D is possibly TRBD1 (6 bases). V was shortened by 4 bases and J by 0 bases, with 9 bases between the two germline ends. Germline CDR1 reads SNHLY; CDR2 reads FYNNEI. This CDR3 comprises 15 residues. In nucleotides, the CDR3 is TGTGCCAGCAGTGGGACAGTCTCGAACACCGGGGAGCTGTTTTTT. Residues: CASSGTVSNTGELFF.

This chain links TRBV6-5 with TRBJ1-4; no definite D call. CDR3 length: 14 residues. V was cut by 6 bases and J by 3 bases, with 11 bases left in between. Germline values: CDR1 MNHEY, CDR2 SVGAGI. The CDR3 region is CASRGREANEKLFF. CDR3 DNA sequence: TGTGCCAGCAGAGGGAGGGAGGCTAATGAAAAACTGTTTTTT.